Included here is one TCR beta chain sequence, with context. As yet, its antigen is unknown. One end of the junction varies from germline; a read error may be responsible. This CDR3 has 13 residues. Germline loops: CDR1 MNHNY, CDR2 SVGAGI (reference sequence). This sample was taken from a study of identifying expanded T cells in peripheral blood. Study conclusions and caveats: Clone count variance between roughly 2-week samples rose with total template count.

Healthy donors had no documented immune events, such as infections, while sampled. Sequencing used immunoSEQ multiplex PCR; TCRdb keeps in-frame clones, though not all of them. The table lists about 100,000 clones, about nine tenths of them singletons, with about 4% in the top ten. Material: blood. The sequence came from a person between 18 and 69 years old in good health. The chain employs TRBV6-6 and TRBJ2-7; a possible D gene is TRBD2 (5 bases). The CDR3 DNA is TGTGCCAGCACTTACGAGGGATCCTACGAGCAGTACTTC. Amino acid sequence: CASTYEGSYEQYF.